This T cell receptor beta chain was found in a study of blood T cell repertoires in COVID-19 (dated by TCRdb to 2018 to 2021). With regard to the full study: The collaborator samples originated in the United States, Italy and Spain and spanned the acute and convalescent phases of COVID-19. The prospective study material was composed of cDNA or gDNA derived from T cells, B-cell-depleted T cells, or PBMCs. Subjects who had been exposed to COVID-19, were actively infected with it, or had recovered from it provided the deeply sampled blood TCRbeta repertoires that made up the dataset. Where available, HLA class I and class II types were taken from metadata supplied by the sample provider and were not determined by assay-based typing. The sample metadata nearly always contained a de-identified subject ID, COVID-19 status, age in years and sex. Samples were obtained from the ongoing ImmuneRACE study (first 160 participants) and from over 1,000 subjects provided by 6 global collaborators. The repertoires were released in a freely available public database meant as a resource for research on the immune response to SARS-CoV-2.

With regard to this clone: What this receptor recognizes is not known. Per-base quality was not reported, and no clone a single base away is much larger than it.

TCRbeta CDR3 regions were amplified from genomic DNA by means of the immunoSEQ Assay, a bias-controlled multiplex PCR. As for the authors' bioinformatics: The number of nucleated cells in each sample was estimated from the amplification of reference gene primers within the assay. Sequence reads were collapsed and filtered to measure the absolute abundance of every unique TCRbeta CDR3 rearrangement. For each sample, productive Simpson clonality was calculated by taking the square root of Simpson's diversity index across productive rearrangements. TCRdb retrieved this table from immuneACCESS and kept in-frame rearrangements only. Not all clones are present; in checked studies, unresolved V genes account for under half, and no reason is known for the remainder. The D gene and trimming were derived from the DNA, and the V and J assignments and clone size from that table. Here the sample has 400,000 to 550,000 clones; 85% to 90% occur a single time. The ten largest make up 4% to 5.5% of the sample.

Each collaborating institution followed its own protocols to collect whole blood in K2EDTA tubes. Collaborator samples were shipped for TCRbeta analysis as frozen whole blood, isolated PBMCs, or DNA extracted from either sample type. The germline V end is reduced by 4 bases and the J end by 12 bases; junction bases left unmatched: 7. The CDR3 numbers 14 residues from cysteine through phenylalanine. The DNA shown is the 42-base CDR3, in frame from base 1. The germline V gene sets CDR1 to SGDLS and CDR2 to YYNGEE. General study outcomes and caveats: The amount of clinical and demographic metadata varied by source and participant and was provided uncurated.

Sequenced: peripheral blood. The receptor was derived from a woman aged 25 to 45 with acute or convalescent COVID-19. The chain was built from TRBV9 and TRBJ2-1, with 13 bases matching TRBD2. The CDR3 in this case is CASSLGTSGEGQFF. The nucleotide sequence reads TGTGCCAGCAGCTTAGGGACTAGCGGGGAAGGGCAGTTCTTC.